These 32 T cell receptor beta chains share one sample of origin, sequenced in a study of T cells of healthy individuals. TCRdb used MiXCR to reprocess the 5' RACE reads, holding one entry per CDR3 protein. The sample holds about 82,000 distinct CDR3 sequences, approximately 4.7% seen once. The receptors were gathered from a female donor in good health.

This chain uses TRBV12-3 or TRBV12-4 with TRBJ2-4; D possibly uses TRBD1 or TRBD2 (5 bases each). The CDR3 is 16 residues long. V was clipped by 2 bases and J by 0 bases, with 11 bases between them. The CDR3 bases are TGTGCCAGCAGTTTATCGGGGACGTTAGCCAAAAACATTCAGTACTTC. Translating it yields CASSLSGTLAKNIQYF.

The chain is built from TRBV19 and TRBJ2-7, with a possible D match to TRBD2 (6 bases). V lost 7 bases and J 2 bases, leaving 18 bases between the germline ends. The CDR3 is 15 residues long. The germline CDR1 and CDR2 sequences are LNHDA and SQIVND (reference sequence). CDR3 nucleotide sequence: TGTGCCAGTACCAAAAGCGGGTCCCCCCCCTACGAGCAGTACTTC. Amino acids: CASTKSGSPPYEQYF.

This chain joins TRBV4-3 and TRBJ1-5; D might be TRBD1 (6 bases). The V and J ends lost 0 bases and 5 bases respectively, with 11 bases between them. CDR3 length: 15 residues. CDR1 and CDR2 (germline): LGHNA, YSLEER. DNA for the CDR3: TGCGCCAGCAGCCAAGATCGAGGACAGCATCAGCCCCAGCATTTT. Protein sequence: CASSQDRGQHQPQHF.

This clonotype was recorded at least ten times. J is TRBJ2-7 and V is TRBV28; D gene ambiguous. V lost 6 bases and J lost 0, with 9 bases in between. Germline values: CDR1 MDHEN, CDR2 SYDVKM. CDR3 length equals 13 residues. CDR3 DNA: TGTGCCAGCAGCTCGGACCACTCCTACGAGCAGTACTTC. It yields the protein CASSSDHSYEQYF.

On this clonotype: With a much larger clone just one base away, this may be a read error. This rearrangement joins TRBV30 to TRBJ2-2; D may match TRBD1 or TRBD2 (5 bases each). Germline CDR1 GTSNPN, CDR2 SVGIG (reference sequence). This CDR3 spans 15 amino acids. The CDR3 DNA sequence: TGTGCCTGGAGTGTACTGCAGGGTGGGCCCGGGGAGCTGTCTTTT. Protein sequence: CAWSVLQGGPGELSF. Full variable domain (rest looked up from reference TRBV30 and TRBJ2-2): SQTIHQWPATLVQPVGSPLSLECTVEGTSNPNLYWYRQAAGRGLQLLFYSVGIGQISSEVPQNLSASRPQDRQFILSSKKLLLSDSGFYLCAWSVLQGGPGELSFGEGSRLTVL.

This clonotype has at least ten counts. The chain carries TRBV30 and TRBJ2-5; possibly TRBD1 for D (6 bases). V shed 6 bases and J shed 0 bases, with 14 bases lying between them. From germline, CDR1 is GTSNPN and CDR2 SVGIG (reference sequence). The CDR3 covers 14 residues. The CDR3 nucleotides are TGTGCCTGCACCGGGACACGGTACCAAGAGACCCAGTACTTC. Translated, it gives CACTGTRYQETQYF.

The table lists this clonotype with many counts. This rearrangement joins TRBV20-1 to TRBJ2-6, with 7 positions matching TRBD1. The CDR3 contains 13 residues. Germline lookup yields CDR1 DFQATT and CDR2 SNEGSKA (reference sequence). V trimming: 5 bases; J trimming: 3 bases; junction bases outside the gene matches: 1. This CDR3 is CSAWTGGANVLTF. Written as DNA, the CDR3 is TGCAGTGCTTGGACAGGTGGGGCCAACGTCCTGACTTTC.

At least ten counts were recorded for this clonotype. The V and J genes are TRBV3-1 and TRBJ2-2; no firm D call. This CDR3 is 15 amino acids long. CDR1 and CDR2 (germline): LGHDT, YNNKEL (reference sequence). The V gene lost 4 bases and the J gene lost 12 bases, with 21 bases spanning the gap. The CDR3 sequence: CASSPPRWSPGQLFF. In DNA form, the CDR3 reads TGTGCCAGCAGCCCCCCCCGATGGTCACCGGGTCAGCTGTTTTTT. Filled out from reference TRBV3-1 and TRBJ2-2, the complete variable domain reads DTAVSQTPKYLVTQMGNDKSIKCEQNLGHDTMYWYKQDSKKFLKIMFSYNNKELIINETVPNRFSPKSPDKAHLNLHINSLELGDSAVYFCASSPPRWSPGQLFFGEGSRLTVL.

There are many counts of this clonotype. The J gene is TRBJ2-1, the V gene TRBV29-1; TRBD2 aligns across 8 bases. CDR1 and CDR2 (germline): SQVTM, ANQGSEA. The CDR3 is made up of 16 amino acids. V was pared by 4 bases and J by 9 bases, with 17 bases of the junction left unmatched. The CDR3 loop is CSVGARGAGVRSEQFF. CDR3 coding DNA: TGCAGCGTTGGAGCCCGGGGAGCGGGAGTACGTAGTGAGCAGTTCTTC.

This clonotype was picked up a small number of times. V is TRBV28 and J is TRBJ1-2; D perhaps matches TRBD1 (5 bases). The CDR3 has 16 amino acids. The V end was cut by 7 bases, the J end by 4 bases, with 22 bases between. Germline V gene sequence: CDR1 MDHEN, CDR2 SYDVKM. Written as DNA, the CDR3 is TGTGCCAGCACGGGGCCAAGTACTCCCTGGGGCTATGGCTACACCTTC. This encodes CASTGPSTPWGYGYTF.

This clonotype showed up many times. The chain joins TRBV7-9 to TRBJ2-7, with D tentatively TRBD1 (6 bases). The CDR3 loop spans 17 amino acids. CDR1 and CDR2 from the germline V gene are SEHNR and FQNEAQ (reference sequence). V dropped 5 bases and J dropped 0 bases, with 20 bases sitting between them. This CDR3 is CASSRPTGTPLSYEQYF. CDR3 nucleotides: TGTGCCAGCAGCCGCCCAACAGGGACCCCCCTCTCCTACGAGCAGTACTTC.

This clonotype was observed at least ten times. This chain connects TRBV9 to TRBJ2-7; D call uncertain. Germline CDR1 is SGDLS and CDR2 is YYNGEE. Trimming left V 0 bases short and J 0 bases short, with 7 bases between. This CDR3 spans 14 amino acids. CDR3 residues: CASSVGAGSYEQYF. CDR3 bases: TGTGCCAGCAGCGTAGGCGCCGGCTCCTACGAGCAGTACTTC.

This clonotype has only a few counts. The chain has TRBV27 and TRBJ2-4, with D possibly matching TRBD1 (6 bases). The germline V gene encodes CDR1 MNHEY and CDR2 SMNVEV (reference sequence). The CDR3 covers 16 residues. Trimming took 7 bases from V and 0 from J, leaving 16 bases between them. The CDR3 protein is CASKPDRDLAKNIQYF. The DNA for the CDR3 is TGTGCCAGCAAACCGGACAGAGATTTAGCCAAAAACATTCAGTACTTC.

The J gene is TRBJ2-7, the V gene TRBV4-3; 8 bases fit TRBD2. Per the germline V gene, CDR1 is LGHNA and CDR2 is YSLEER. There are 15 residues in the CDR3. Trimming removed 0 bases from V and 3 bases from J; junction bases left unmatched: 4. The CDR3 loop reads CASSQDPAGDYEQYF. The CDR3 nucleotides are TGCGCCAGCAGCCAAGACCCAGCGGGAGACTACGAGCAGTACTTC.

This clonotype turned up a few times. The rearrangement joins TRBV19 to TRBJ2-7, with D possibly called TRBD1 or TRBD2 (6 bases each). There are 14 residues in the CDR3. Germline V gene lookup returns CDR1 LNHDA and CDR2 SQIVND (reference sequence). V lost 8 bases and J lost 2, with 16 bases in between. The CDR3 nucleotides are TGTGCCAGTGAGGGGGGACTTCGTACCTACGAGCAGTACTTC. Translation: CASEGGLRTYEQYF.

This clonotype was recorded a few times. The chain links TRBV7-9 to TRBJ2-2; D perhaps matches TRBD2 (5 bases). Trimming took off 5 bases at V and 2 bases at J, with 12 bases between the two ends. The CDR3 contains 15 residues. Germline assignment: CDR1 SEHNR and CDR2 FQNEAQ (reference sequence). The CDR3 protein is CASSPRGLNTGELFF. The CDR3 coding sequence is TGTGCCAGCAGCCCACGGGGTCTAAACACCGGGGAGCTGTTTTTT.

The sample holds many counts of this clonotype. The chain carries TRBV13 and TRBJ2-7; D is perhaps TRBD2 (5 bases). Germline lookup yields CDR1 PRHDT and CDR2 FYEKMQ (reference sequence). The ends were cut back, 2 bases at V and 4 bases at J, with 15 bases in the middle. The CDR3 consists of 15 residues. The CDR3: CASSLRGRAEYEQYF. The CDR3 nucleotides read TGTGCCAGCAGCTTACGTGGGAGAGCGGAGTACGAGCAGTACTTC. The full variable domain, its missing parts supplied by reference TRBV13 and TRBJ2-7, is AAGVIQSPRHLIKEKRETATLKCYPIPRHDTVYWYQQGPGQDPQFLISFYEKMQSDKGSIPDRFSAQQFSDYHSELNMSSLELGDSALYFCASSLRGRAEYEQYFGPGTRLTVT.

V usage is TRBV24-1 and J usage is TRBJ2-5, with 10 bases fitting TRBD1. Germline V lookup: CDR1 KGHDR, CDR2 SFDVKD. V trimming: 4 bases; J trimming: 5 bases; junction bases outside the gene matches: 12. The CDR3 sequence is 17 residues long. The CDR3 DNA is TGTGCCACCAGTGAGGGACGGGACAGGGGCGCTGGGGAGACCCAGTACTTC. The encoded protein is CATSEGRDRGAGETQYF.

This clonotype occurred many times. The DNA of the CDR3 is TGTGCCAGCAGTTTATTTACGAAGATCGGACAGGGGAACACTGAAGCTTTCTTT. Protein product: CASSLFTKIGQGNTEAFF. The V call is TRBV28, the J call TRBJ1-1; 8 bases match TRBD1. The CDR3 consists of 18 residues. V lost 1 base to trimming and J lost 1 base; unmatched junction nucleotides: 11. Germline CDR1 is MDHEN and CDR2 is SYDVKM.

This chain's CDR3 is CASSLDLDSAEDYGYTF. The CDR3 DNA reads TGTGCCAGCAGCTTAGATTTGGACAGCGCAGAAGACTATGGCTACACCTTC. The chain employs TRBV7-9 and TRBJ1-2; perhaps TRBD1 as D (6 bases). Looked up from germline, CDR1 is SEHNR and CDR2 is FQNEAQ (reference sequence). There are 17 residues in the CDR3. The V gene lost 1 base and the J gene lost 3 bases, with 18 bases spanning the gap.

This clonotype was detected only a few times. This chain connects TRBV5-1 to TRBJ2-5; D is perhaps TRBD1 or TRBD2 (5 bases each). The CDR3 sequence is 14 residues long. V dropped 0 bases and J dropped 5 bases, with 11 bases sitting between them. The germline gives CDR1 SGHRS, CDR2 YFSETQ. The CDR3: CASSLDQGGETQYF. The CDR3 DNA reads TGCGCCAGCAGCTTGGATCAGGGCGGGGAGACCCAGTACTTC.

The V call is TRBV6-5, the J call TRBJ1-2; D not certain. CDR1 is MNHEY, CDR2 SVGAGI, per germline. Trimming took off 2 bases at V and 0 bases at J, with 10 bases between the two ends. The CDR3 spans 15 residues. CDR3 loop: CASSYGSEANYGYTF. DNA of the CDR3: TGTGCCAGCAGTTACGGGTCAGAAGCTAACTATGGCTACACCTTC.

This clonotype was observed many times. The chain combines TRBV6-2 or TRBV6-3 with TRBJ1-5; D possibly corresponds to TRBD1 (6 bases). The CDR3 consists of 15 residues. Germline V gene lookup returns CDR1 MNHEY and CDR2 SVGEGT. Trimming cost V 7 bases and J 0 bases, with 13 bases left between them. CDR3 sequence (DNA): TGTGCCAGCAACCCGGGACATCATAGCAATCAGCCCCAGCATTTT. Translation gives CASNPGHHSNQPQHF.

This clonotype was recorded a few times. The chain joins TRBV5-1 to TRBJ2-5; TRBD2 is a possible D gene (5 bases). Per germline, CDR1 SGHRS and CDR2 YFSETQ. The germline V and J ends were trimmed by 4 bases and 4 bases, with 26 bases remaining between them. The CDR3 sequence is 18 residues long. The CDR3 DNA reads as TGCGCCAGCAGCCTCCCCGCGATGTACGGAGGCCTCCGAGAGACCCAGTACTTC. This encodes CASSLPAMYGGLRETQYF.

Of note for this clonotype: Because it lacks the conserved phenylalanine or tryptophan at the end, this CDR3 is likely a read error. The CDR3 DNA reads as TGTGCCAGCAGCGTGGACAGGGACCCTGGAAACACCATATATCTT. This sequence encodes CASSVDRDPGNTIYL. This chain links TRBV9 with TRBJ1-3, with 8 bases that match TRBD1. The CDR3 contains 15 residues. Looked up from germline, CDR1 is SGDLS and CDR2 is YYNGEE. The ends lost 2 bases at V and 2 bases at J; junction bases unmatched: 3.

In its sample, this clonotype was seen a few times. The J gene is TRBJ1-1, the V gene TRBV7-9; D gene unclear. Trimming left V 3 bases short and J 1 base short, with 6 bases between. There are 13 residues in the CDR3. Per germline, CDR1 SEHNR and CDR2 FQNEAQ (reference sequence). The CDR3 nucleotides are TGTGCCAGCAGCTTGAGGGAGAACACTGAAGCTTTCTTT. Encoded protein: CASSLRENTEAFF. Full variable domain (outside the CDR3, taken from reference TRBV7-9 and TRBJ1-1): DTGVSQNPRHKITKRGQNVTFRCDPISEHNRLYWYRQTLGQGPEFLTYFQNEAQLEKSRLLSDRFSAERPKGSFSTLEIQRTEQGDSAMYLCASSLRENTEAFFGQGTRLTVV.

This chain joins TRBV12-5 and TRBJ2-7; possibly TRBD1 for D (5 bases). CDR3 length: 13 amino acids. Germline loops: CDR1 LGHNT, CDR2 FRNRAP. The V and J ends lost 0 bases and 2 bases respectively, with 5 bases between them. As DNA, the CDR3 is TGTGCTAGTGGTTTGGTCAGGGCCTACGAGCAGTACTTC. It yields the protein CASGLVRAYEQYF.

This clonotype came up many times. This chain uses TRBV7-9 with TRBJ1-2; no firm D call. The CDR3 contains 16 residues. V lost 1 base to trimming and J lost 1 base, with 13 bases between them. Per the germline V gene, CDR1 is SEHNR and CDR2 is FQNEAQ (reference sequence). The CDR3 bases are TGTGCCAGCAGCTTAGGGCTCGGCGGCATTAACTATGGCTACACCTTC. Translation gives CASSLGLGGINYGYTF.

This clonotype has just a few counts. The chain has TRBV7-9 and TRBJ2-3; no firm D call. Germline V gives CDR1 SEHNR, CDR2 FQNEAQ (reference sequence). This CDR3 region has 17 residues. V lost 3 bases to trimming and J lost 1 base, with 17 bases between them. The CDR3 reads CASSFSPYLKGTDTQYF. CDR3 DNA: TGTGCCAGCAGCTTCAGTCCCTACTTAAAGGGCACAGATACGCAGTATTTT. Using reference TRBV7-9 and TRBJ2-3 for the parts outside the CDR3, the full variable domain is DTGVSQNPRHKITKRGQNVTFRCDPISEHNRLYWYRQTLGQGPEFLTYFQNEAQLEKSRLLSDRFSAERPKGSFSTLEIQRTEQGDSAMYLCASSFSPYLKGTDTQYFGPGTRLTVL.

This clonotype was recorded many times. The gene calls are TRBV11-2 and TRBJ2-3; D not resolved. This CDR3 is built from 15 residues. The germline gives CDR1 SGHAT, CDR2 FQNNGV. V was cut by 5 bases and J by 2 bases, with 14 bases left in between. The CDR3 coding sequence is TGTGCCAGCAGCCCTCAACCCGGCAACACAGATACGCAGTATTTT. Translated: CASSPQPGNTDTQYF.

The table lists this clonotype with many counts. The chain couples TRBV12-3 or TRBV12-4 to TRBJ1-2, with D uncertain. This CDR3 is 13 amino acids long. The V gene lost 3 bases and the J gene lost 1 base, with 6 bases spanning the gap. This CDR3 reads CASSLENNYGYTF. The CDR3 DNA reads TGTGCCAGCAGTTTGGAAAATAACTATGGCTACACCTTC.

This clonotype was seen at least ten times. The gene calls are TRBV15 and TRBJ2-5; 11 nucleotides agree with TRBD2. With 4 bases clipped from V and 3 bases from J, the junction kept 4 bases outside the gene matches. The CDR3 has 15 residues. CDR1 is LNHNV, CDR2 YYDKDF, per germline (reference sequence). CDR3 nucleotides: TGTGCCACCAGCATACTAGCGGGAGTGGAAGAGACCCAGTACTTC. It encodes CATSILAGVEETQYF.